A single TCR beta chain is shown here with its context. Its antigen is not known. The source of the sample is a study of OX40 agonist ivuxolimab in advanced cancers. Study outcomes and limitations: Among the lowest peripheral clonal expansion occurred in 0.1-3.0 mg/kg partial responders.

This CDR3 spans 16 amino acids. Trimming took 5 bases from V and 0 from J, leaving 14 bases between them. CDR1 and CDR2 (germline): SGHNT, YENEEA. Assay used: immunoSEQ multiplex PCR; TCRdb lists only in-frame clones, some missing. The sample lists fewer than 70,000 clones, about 91% seen once, with 0.35% to 0.55% in the top ten. The rearrangement links TRBV11-3 to TRBJ2-4; tentatively, D is TRBD2 (5 bases). Sequencing was performed on CD4+ or CD8+ T cells sorted from blood, taken in a trial of the OX40 agonist ivuxolimab. The TCR comes from an adult with an advanced solid tumor such as melanoma, head and neck, liver or kidney cancer. The CDR3 DNA follows: TGTGCCAGCAGCCCCTTCGACGGACTAGCCAAAAACATTCAGTACTTC. It translates to CASSPFDGLAKNIQYF. Drawing the rest from reference TRBV11-3 and TRBJ2-4, the complete variable domain is EAGVVQSPRYKIIEKKQPVAFWCNPISGHNTLYWYLQNLGQGPELLIRYENEEAVDDSQLPKDRFSAERLKGVDSTLKIQPAELGDSAVYLCASSPFDGLAKNIQYFGAGTRLSVL.